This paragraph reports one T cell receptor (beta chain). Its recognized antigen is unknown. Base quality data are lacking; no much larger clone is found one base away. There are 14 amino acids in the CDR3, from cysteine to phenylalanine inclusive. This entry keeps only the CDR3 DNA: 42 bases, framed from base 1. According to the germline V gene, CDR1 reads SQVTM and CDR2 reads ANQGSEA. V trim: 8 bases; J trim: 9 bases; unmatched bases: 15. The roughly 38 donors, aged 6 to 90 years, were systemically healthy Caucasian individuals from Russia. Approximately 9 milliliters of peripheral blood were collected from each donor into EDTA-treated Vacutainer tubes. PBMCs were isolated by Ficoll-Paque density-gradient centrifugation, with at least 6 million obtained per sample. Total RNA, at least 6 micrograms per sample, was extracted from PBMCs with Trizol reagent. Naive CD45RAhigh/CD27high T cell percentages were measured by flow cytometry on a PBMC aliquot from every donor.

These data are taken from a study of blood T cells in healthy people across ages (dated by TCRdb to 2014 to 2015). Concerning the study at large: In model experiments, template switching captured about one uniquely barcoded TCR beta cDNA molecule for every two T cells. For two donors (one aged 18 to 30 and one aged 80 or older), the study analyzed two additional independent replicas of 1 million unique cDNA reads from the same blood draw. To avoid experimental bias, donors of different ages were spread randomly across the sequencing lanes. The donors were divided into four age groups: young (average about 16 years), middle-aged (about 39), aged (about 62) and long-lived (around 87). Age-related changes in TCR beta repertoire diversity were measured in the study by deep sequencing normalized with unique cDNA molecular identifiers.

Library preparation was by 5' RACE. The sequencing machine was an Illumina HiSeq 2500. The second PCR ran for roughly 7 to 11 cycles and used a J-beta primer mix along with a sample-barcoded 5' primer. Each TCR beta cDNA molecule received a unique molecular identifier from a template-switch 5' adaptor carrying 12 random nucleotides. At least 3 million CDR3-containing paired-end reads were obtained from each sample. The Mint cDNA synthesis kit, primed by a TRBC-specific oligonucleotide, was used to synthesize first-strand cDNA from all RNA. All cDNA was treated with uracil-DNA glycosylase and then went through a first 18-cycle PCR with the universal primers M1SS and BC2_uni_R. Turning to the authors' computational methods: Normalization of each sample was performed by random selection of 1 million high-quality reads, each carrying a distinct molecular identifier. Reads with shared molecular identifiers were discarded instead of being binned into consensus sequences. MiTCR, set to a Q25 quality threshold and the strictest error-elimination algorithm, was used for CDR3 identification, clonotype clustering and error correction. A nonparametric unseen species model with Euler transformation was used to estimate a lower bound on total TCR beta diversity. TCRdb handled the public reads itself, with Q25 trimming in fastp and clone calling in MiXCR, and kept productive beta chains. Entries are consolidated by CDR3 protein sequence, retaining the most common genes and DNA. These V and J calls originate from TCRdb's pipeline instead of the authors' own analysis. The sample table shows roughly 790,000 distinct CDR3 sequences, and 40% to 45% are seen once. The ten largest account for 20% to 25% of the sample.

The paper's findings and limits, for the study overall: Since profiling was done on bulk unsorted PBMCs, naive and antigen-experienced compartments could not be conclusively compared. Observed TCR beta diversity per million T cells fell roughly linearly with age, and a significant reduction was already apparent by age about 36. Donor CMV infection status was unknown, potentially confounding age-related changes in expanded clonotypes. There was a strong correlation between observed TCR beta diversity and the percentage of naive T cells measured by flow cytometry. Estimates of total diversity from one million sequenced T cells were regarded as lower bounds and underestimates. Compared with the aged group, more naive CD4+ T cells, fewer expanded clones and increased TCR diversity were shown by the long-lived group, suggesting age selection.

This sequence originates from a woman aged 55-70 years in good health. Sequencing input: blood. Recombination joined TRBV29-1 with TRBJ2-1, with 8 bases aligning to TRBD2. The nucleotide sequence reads TGCAGCACAGAGAATCCGGGAGGGCCTACTGAGCAGTTCTTC. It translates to CSTENPGGPTEQFF.